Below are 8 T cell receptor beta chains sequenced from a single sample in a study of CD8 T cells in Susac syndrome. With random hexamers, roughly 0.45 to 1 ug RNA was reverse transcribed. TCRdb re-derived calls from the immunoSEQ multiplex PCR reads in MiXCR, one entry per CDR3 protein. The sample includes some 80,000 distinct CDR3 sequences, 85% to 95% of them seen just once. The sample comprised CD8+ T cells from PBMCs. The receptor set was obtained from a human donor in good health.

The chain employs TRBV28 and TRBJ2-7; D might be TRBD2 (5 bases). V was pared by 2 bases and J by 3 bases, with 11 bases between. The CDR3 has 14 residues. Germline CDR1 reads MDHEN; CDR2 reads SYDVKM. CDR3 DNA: TGTGCCAGCAGTTTAGGTGGGAGCTGCTACGAGCAGTACGTC. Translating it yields CASSLGGSCYEQYV.

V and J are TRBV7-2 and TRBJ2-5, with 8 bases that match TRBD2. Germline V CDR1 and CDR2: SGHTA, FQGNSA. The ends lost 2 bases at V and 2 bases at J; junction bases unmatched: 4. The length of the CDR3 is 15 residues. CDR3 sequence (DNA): TGTGCCAGCAGCTTACGGGGGGGAGGTCAAGAGACCCAGTACTTC. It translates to CASSLRGGGQETQYF.

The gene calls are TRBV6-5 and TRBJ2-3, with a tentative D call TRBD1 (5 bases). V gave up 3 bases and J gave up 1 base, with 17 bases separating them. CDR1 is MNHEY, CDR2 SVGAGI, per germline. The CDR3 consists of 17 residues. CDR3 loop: CASSYSIVGVGTDTQYF. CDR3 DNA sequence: TGTGCCAGCAGTTATTCGATTGTAGGGGTCGGCACAGATACGCAGTATTTT.

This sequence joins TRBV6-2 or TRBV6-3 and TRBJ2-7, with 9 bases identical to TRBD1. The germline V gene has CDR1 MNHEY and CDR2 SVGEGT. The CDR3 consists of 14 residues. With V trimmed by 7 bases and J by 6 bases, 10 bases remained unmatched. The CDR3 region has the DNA TGTGCCAGCAAGGCGGGACAGGGACGACGCGAGCAGTACTTC. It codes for CASKAGQGRREQYF.

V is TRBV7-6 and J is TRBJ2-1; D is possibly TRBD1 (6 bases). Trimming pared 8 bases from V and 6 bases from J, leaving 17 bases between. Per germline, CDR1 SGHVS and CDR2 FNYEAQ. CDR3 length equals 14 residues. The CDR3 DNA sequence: TGTGCCAGCGGTCCTGGGGGCCCATTCAATGAGCAGTTCTTC. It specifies CASGPGGPFNEQFF. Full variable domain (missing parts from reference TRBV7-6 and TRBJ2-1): GAGVSQSPRYKVTKRGQDVALRCDPISGHVSLYWYRQALGQGPEFLTYFNYEAQQDKSGLPNDRFSAERPEGSISTLTIQRTEQRDSAMYRCASGPGGPFNEQFFGPGTRLTVL.

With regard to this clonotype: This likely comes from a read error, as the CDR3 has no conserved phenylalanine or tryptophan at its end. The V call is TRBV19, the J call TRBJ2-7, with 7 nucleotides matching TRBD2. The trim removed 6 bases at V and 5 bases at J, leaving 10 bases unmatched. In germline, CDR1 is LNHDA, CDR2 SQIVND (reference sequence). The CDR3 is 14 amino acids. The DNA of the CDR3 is TGTGCCAGTAGCCGCCCCGGGGACTACCACGAGCAGTACCTC. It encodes CASSRPGDYHEQYL.

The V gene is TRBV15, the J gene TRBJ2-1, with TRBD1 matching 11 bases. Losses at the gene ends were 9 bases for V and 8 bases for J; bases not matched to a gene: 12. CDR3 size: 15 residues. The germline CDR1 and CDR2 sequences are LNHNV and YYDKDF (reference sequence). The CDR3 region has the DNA TGTGCCACTAGCGGACAGGGGGCTTTGAATCATGAGCAGTTCTTC. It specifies CATSGQGALNHEQFF. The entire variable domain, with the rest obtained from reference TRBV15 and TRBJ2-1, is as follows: DAMVIQNPRYQVTQFGKPVTLSCSQTLNHNVMYWYQQKSSQAPKLLFHYYDKDFNNEADTPDNFQSRRPNTSFCFLDIRSPGLGDTAMYLCATSGQGALNHEQFFGPGTRLTVL.

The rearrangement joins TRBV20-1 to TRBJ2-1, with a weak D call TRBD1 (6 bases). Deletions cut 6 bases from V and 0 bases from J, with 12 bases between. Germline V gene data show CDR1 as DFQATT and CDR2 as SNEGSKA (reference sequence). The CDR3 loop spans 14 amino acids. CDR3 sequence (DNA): TGCAGTGCAGTCTACAGGGACTCCTACAATGAGCAGTTCTTC. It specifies CSAVYRDSYNEQFF.